Below, 11 T cell receptor beta chains from the same sample are listed, as sequenced in a study of shared clonotypes between healthy human individuals. Measured with immunoSEQ multiplex PCR; TCRdb has only the in-frame clones, and not every one. The repertoire includes approximately 2.5 million clones, approximately 94% of them detected once, and roughly 0.13% sits in the top ten. Sequenced sample: naive CD4+ T cells sorted from blood. Described subset: CD45RA+ positively selected. These TCRs come from a man in his late teens or twenties in good health.

This chain uses TRBV30 with TRBJ1-4, with TRBD1 matching 8 bases. The J segment lost 6 bases and the V segment lost 5 bases, leaving 5 bases of the junction unmatched. The CDR3 totals 13 residues. Germline assignment: CDR1 GTSNPN and CDR2 SVGIG (reference sequence). CDR3 coding DNA: TGTGCCTGGGGTCAGGGGGCGGATGAAAAACTGTTTTTT. Its translation is CAWGQGADEKLFF.

The chain carries TRBV19 and TRBJ2-7; D possibly uses TRBD1 or TRBD2 (6 bases each). Germline CDR1 reads LNHDA; CDR2 reads SQIVND (reference sequence). V lost 0 bases, J lost 3 bases, and 12 bases lay in between. CDR3 length: 15 amino acids. CDR3 in DNA: TGTGCCAGTAGTATAGAGGGGGGCGCTCTCTACGAGCAGTACTTC. Translating gives CASSIEGGALYEQYF.

This chain connects TRBV5-1 to TRBJ1-2, with D hard to call. CDR3 length equals 14 residues. V was shortened by 1 base and J by 3 bases, with 10 bases between the two germline ends. Germline V CDR1 and CDR2: SGHRS, YFSETQ. The CDR3 region has the DNA TGCGCCAGCAGCTTGAGCGACGGGCACTATGGCTACACCTTC. Residues: CASSLSDGHYGYTF.

As DNA, the CDR3 is TGCGCCAGCAGCCAACAGGTTAATCAGCCCCAGCATTTT. The encoded protein is CASSQQVNQPQHF. The genes are TRBV4-3 and TRBJ1-5; D gene ambiguous. V was clipped by 2 bases and J by 4 bases, with 6 bases between them. The CDR3 consists of 13 residues. CDR1 LGHNA and CDR2 YSLEER come from the germline V gene.

The chain combines TRBV2 with TRBJ2-7; a possible D gene is TRBD1 (5 bases). V lost 7 bases to trimming and J lost 5 bases, with 12 bases between them. This CDR3 has 12 amino acids. Germline V gives CDR1 SNHLY, CDR2 FYNNEI. For the CDR3, the DNA is TGTGCCAGCAATAAAGACAGCAACGAGCAGTACTTC. Translating gives CASNKDSNEQYF.

J is TRBJ2-3 and V is TRBV5-1, with D perhaps TRBD2 (5 bases). This CDR3 is built from 13 residues. Germline V lookup: CDR1 SGHRS, CDR2 YFSETQ. Trimming took off 5 bases at V and 2 bases at J, with 9 bases between the two ends. CDR3 region: CASREAITDTQYF. The CDR3 region has the DNA TGCGCCAGCAGGGAGGCTATCACAGATACGCAGTATTTT.

The chain combines TRBV7-2 with TRBJ2-7, with 8 bases lining up with TRBD1. The CDR3 totals 13 residues. Germline assignment: CDR1 SGHTA and CDR2 FQGNSA. With 5 bases clipped from V and 6 bases from J, the junction kept 6 bases outside the gene matches. The CDR3 DNA is TGTGCCAGCAGCCATGGACAGGGTCGCGAGCAGTACTTC. It translates to CASSHGQGREQYF.

V is TRBV19 and J is TRBJ2-5, with 13 bases lining up with TRBD2. Per the germline V gene, CDR1 is LNHDA and CDR2 is SQIVND (reference sequence). Trimming took 3 bases from V and 1 from J; bases not matched to a gene: 5. The length of the CDR3 is 17 residues. The CDR3 DNA is TGTGCCAGTAGTATGGGACTAGCGGGAAGAATCCAAGAGACCCAGTACTTC. Translated, it gives CASSMGLAGRIQETQYF.

This clone has only one observation. The gene calls are TRBV7-9 and TRBJ1-1; D gene unclear. Germline CDR1 reads SEHNR; CDR2 reads FQNEAQ (reference sequence). The CDR3 contains 13 residues. Between the trimmed V and J ends, which lost 4 bases and 5 bases, there was a span of 11 bases. CDR3: CASSWGTGTEAFF. In nucleotides, the CDR3 is TGTGCCAGCAGCTGGGGAACGGGTACTGAAGCTTTCTTT.

This clone was seen more than once but under ten times. This specimen includes other DNA sequences encoding the same CDR3. The chain recombines TRBV10-3 with TRBJ1-5; D may be TRBD1 (5 bases). Germline loops: CDR1 ENHRY, CDR2 SYGVKD. Trimming cost V 3 bases and J 5 bases, with 8 bases left between them. CDR3 length equals 13 residues. CDR3 bases: TGTGCCATCAGTGACAGGGCGGATCAGCCCCAGCATTTT. It encodes CAISDRADQPQHF.

The rearrangement joins TRBV2 to TRBJ1-5; TRBD1 might be the D (6 bases). Germline V gene lookup returns CDR1 SNHLY and CDR2 FYNNEI. V dropped 7 bases and J dropped 4 bases, with 17 bases sitting between them. This CDR3 spans 15 amino acids. CDR3 amino acids: CASTSGVTSNQPQHF. CDR3 nucleotide sequence: TGTGCCAGCACCTCAGGGGTAACCTCAAATCAGCCCCAGCATTTT.